This T cell receptor beta chain was found in a study of blood T cell repertoires in COVID-19. Looking at the study overall: Acute-phase and convalescent COVID-19 samples originated in the United States, Italy and Spain. Sources were T cells, B-cell-depleted T cells, or PBMCs; the material itself was cDNA or gDNA.

This CDR3 is built from 17 residues. Unmatched junction bases numbered 12, after V lost 0 bases and J lost 4 bases. The germline gives CDR1 SGHRS, CDR2 YFSETQ. In the original workflow: Scientists estimated how many nucleated cells there were by amplifying reference gene primers. Measured with immunoSEQ multiplex PCR; TCRdb has only the in-frame clones, and not every one. That table supplies the V and J calls and clone size; D and trimming were determined from the DNA. Of approximately 300,000 clones listed, roughly 90% are singletons. The source is a man younger than 30 with active or convalescent COVID-19. This rearrangement joins TRBV5-1 to TRBJ1-1, with 7 bases fitting TRBD1. Sequencing was done on a sample of peripheral blood. The chain's CDR3 is CASSLVAPGTAGTEAFF. DNA for the CDR3: TGCGCCAGCAGCTTGGTGGCCCCCGGGACAGCGGGCACTGAAGCTTTCTTT.